These 3 T cell receptor beta chains were all obtained from the same sample, sequenced in a study of cytomegalovirus exposure and HLA in healthy donors. Primers: 60 Vbeta forward and 13 Jbeta reverse. Produced via immunoSEQ multiplex PCR; TCRdb's table is partial and in-frame only. The repertoire holds 100,000 or so clones, with over 75% as singletons. The sequenced material came from PBMCs. The receptors shown here come from a man in his thirties or forties in good health and CMV-seropositive.

The chain carries TRBV5-1 and TRBJ1-2, with 8 positions matching TRBD1. The CDR3 spans 15 residues. Germline assignment: CDR1 SGHRS and CDR2 YFSETQ. The V gene end was trimmed by 4 bases and the J gene end by 7 bases; junction bases not matched to a gene: 12. CDR3 residues: CASSTRGRGPGGYTF. DNA for the CDR3: TGCGCCAGCAGCACAAGGGGCAGGGGGCCTGGTGGCTACACCTTC.

The rearrangement links TRBV27 to TRBJ2-1; 9 bases fit TRBD2. V gave up 3 bases and J gave up 7 bases; unmatched junction bases: 10. There are 16 residues in the CDR3. CDR1 and CDR2 (germline): MNHEY, SMNVEV (reference sequence). DNA of the CDR3: TGTGCCAGCAGTTTCACGGCTAGCGGGAATGGGAATGAGCAGTTCTTC. This gives the protein CASSFTASGNGNEQFF.

The V call is TRBV7-9, the J call TRBJ2-5; D might be TRBD1 (6 bases). The germline CDR1 and CDR2 sequences are SEHNR and FQNEAQ (reference sequence). There are 13 residues in the CDR3. The germline V and J ends were trimmed by 6 bases and 1 base, with 9 bases remaining between them. CDR3 sequence (DNA): TGTGCCAGCAGGCGGACAGCCCAAGAGACCCAGTACTTC. This translates into CASRRTAQETQYF.